This TCR beta chain was captured by sequencing in a study of OX40 agonist ivuxolimab in advanced cancers. Study-wide background: A partial response was reached by three patients: one with hepatocellular carcinoma and two with cutaneous melanoma.

Overall study findings and caveats: The study did not work out the antigen specificity of the expanded peripheral T cells.

In regard to this clone: Antigen specificity is unknown.

Using immunoSEQ multiplex PCR, the repertoire was profiled, and TCRdb retains in-frame clones only, with some absent. The sample holds 90,000 to 130,000 clones, approximately 89% seen once. The germline gives CDR1 SEHNR, CDR2 FQNEAQ (reference sequence). The V end lost 5 bases, the J end lost 8 bases, and 12 bases lay between the germline ends. The CDR3 extends over 12 amino acids. Sequencing was performed on CD4+ or CD8+ T cells sorted from blood, taken in a trial of the OX40 agonist ivuxolimab. This receptor was obtained from an adult with an advanced solid tumor such as melanoma, head and neck, liver or kidney cancer. The J gene is TRBJ1-2, the V gene TRBV7-9; unclear D gene. This chain's CDR3 is CASSPFAKGYTF. DNA of the CDR3: TGTGCCAGCAGCCCATTCGCCAAGGGCTACACCTTC.